The following is a T cell receptor beta chain sequence with its context. The record originates from a study of blood T cell repertoires in COVID-19. Looking at the study overall: Sites across the United States, Italy and Spain contributed samples from acute and convalescent COVID-19. T cells, B-cell-depleted T cells, or PBMCs supplied cDNA or gDNA.

This CDR3 spans 15 amino acids. Trimming stripped 3 bases from V and 3 bases from J, with 17 bases between. From germline, CDR1 is DFQATT and CDR2 SNEGSKA (reference sequence). The authors' processing: Amplifying reference gene primers gave estimates of nucleated cell counts. Sequencing used immunoSEQ multiplex PCR; TCRdb keeps in-frame clones, though not all of them. The V and J calls and clone size come from that table; D and trimming were worked out from the DNA. The sample holds roughly 120,000 clones, about 88% seen once. The gene calls are TRBV20-1 and TRBJ1-1; D possibly corresponds to TRBD1 (5 bases). The clonotype comes from a man aged 50-60 years with active COVID-19. Sample: peripheral blood. CDR3 coding DNA: TGCAGTGCTAGTAGTCAGGAGGGGAAGGACACTGAAGCTTTCTTT. Its translation: CSASSQEGKDTEAFF.